This passage covers 28 T cell receptor beta chains from one sample sequenced in a study of blood T cell repertoires in COVID-19. TCRdb's copy holds only in-frame clones and misses some; the assay was immunoSEQ multiplex PCR. The sample records around 250,000 clones, around 80% being singletons. Sequenced material: peripheral blood. The receptors originated from an elderly man with acute or convalescent COVID-19.

This chain links TRBV29-1 with TRBJ2-2; 13 bases fit TRBD2. This CDR3 has 16 residues. CDR1 is SQVTM, CDR2 ANQGSEA, per germline. V was clipped by 4 bases and J by 6 bases; unmatched bases: 8. For the CDR3, the DNA is TGCAGCGTTGCCCGAGGGGGACTAGCGGGACCCGGGGAGCTGTTTTTT. It yields the protein CSVARGGLAGPGELFF.

This chain joins TRBV3-1 (or the pseudogene TRBV3-2) and TRBJ2-2; TRBD2 aligns across 8 bases. This CDR3 is built from 17 residues. V trimming: 4 bases; J trimming: 4 bases; junction bases outside the gene matches: 11. The germline gives CDR1 LGHDT, CDR2 YNNKEL (reference sequence). CDR3 loop: CASSPEHGTSGTGELFF. In DNA form, the CDR3 reads TGTGCCAGCAGCCCGGAACACGGGACTAGTGGCACCGGGGAGCTGTTTTTT.

The gene calls are TRBV10-1 and TRBJ2-1; TRBD1 might be the D (5 bases). The CDR3 loop spans 13 amino acids. Trimming took off 6 bases at V and 0 bases at J, with 6 bases between the two ends. Per germline, CDR1 WNHNN and CDR2 SYGVQD (reference sequence). In DNA, the CDR3 is TGCGCCAGCAGCCAGGGCTCCTACAATGAGCAGTTCTTC. It specifies CASSQGSYNEQFF.

V gene TRBV5-1 combines with J gene TRBJ2-3, with 9 bases that match TRBD2. The CDR3 totals 15 residues. V trimming: 5 bases; J trimming: 0 bases; junction bases outside the gene matches: 4. CDR1 and CDR2 (germline): SGHRS, YFSETQ. The CDR3 DNA reads TGCGCCAGCAGTAGACTAGCGGCGAGCACAGATACGCAGTATTTT. Residues: CASSRLAASTDTQYF.

V and J are TRBV5-1 and TRBJ1-3; D is possibly TRBD1 (5 bases). This CDR3 has 15 amino acids. Trimming stripped 4 bases from V and 0 bases from J, with 11 bases between. Germline values: CDR1 SGHRS, CDR2 YFSETQ. The CDR3 reads CASSQQASSGNTIYF. In DNA, the CDR3 is TGCGCCAGCAGCCAACAGGCCTCCTCTGGAAACACCATATATTTT.

V usage is TRBV4-1 and J usage is TRBJ2-4, with D possibly TRBD2 on 7 matching bases. The CDR3 totals 19 residues. The germline CDR1 and CDR2 sequences are MGHRA and YSYEKL. The V gene lost 3 bases and the J gene lost 1 base, with 22 bases spanning the gap. CDR3 loop: CASSHLPGGGEWAKNIQYF. Written as DNA, the CDR3 is TGCGCCAGCAGCCACCTACCTGGGGGGGGCGAGTGGGCCAAAAACATTCAGTACTTC.

The chain links TRBV2 to TRBJ2-1; 13 bases align to TRBD2. CDR1 is SNHLY, CDR2 FYNNEI, per germline. V lost 4 bases and J lost 12; bases outside the gene matches: 6. CDR3 length: 14 residues. The CDR3 is CASSGGLAGRGQFF. Here the CDR3 DNA reads TGTGCCAGCAGTGGGGGACTAGCGGGACGTGGGCAGTTCTTC.

This chain links TRBV24-1 with TRBJ1-5; TRBD1 is a possible D gene (6 bases). Germline loops: CDR1 KGHDR, CDR2 SFDVKD. V was shortened by 4 bases and J by 3 bases, with 12 bases between the two germline ends. The CDR3 extends over 15 amino acids. The CDR3 here is CATSDRGSYNQPQHF. CDR3 nucleotide sequence: TGTGCCACCAGTGACAGGGGCTCCTACAATCAGCCCCAGCATTTT.

J is TRBJ1-6 and V is TRBV7-8; 7 positions match TRBD1. CDR1 is SGHVS, CDR2 FQNEAQ, per germline. The V segment lost 5 bases and the J segment 6 bases; nucleotides outside the gene matches: 16. This CDR3 spans 18 amino acids. CDR3 coding DNA: TGTGCCAGCAGCCGACTGTTGACAGGGAACGAGGGTAATTCACCCCTCCACTTT. Protein sequence: CASSRLLTGNEGNSPLHF.

This chain uses TRBV9 with TRBJ2-3; tentatively, D is TRBD2 (6 bases). The V and J ends lost 4 bases and 2 bases respectively, with 20 bases between them. CDR3 length: 17 residues. Germline CDR1 is SGDLS and CDR2 is YYNGEE. In DNA, the CDR3 is TGTGCCAGCAGCCCCCAGGGCGGGGCGGCAGCCACAGATACGCAGTATTTT. As protein: CASSPQGGAAATDTQYF.

The chain joins TRBV3-1 (or the pseudogene TRBV3-2) to TRBJ2-7, with D tentatively TRBD2 (7 bases). The CDR3 runs to 13 residues. The V gene's germline CDR1 is LGHDT and CDR2 YNNKEL (reference sequence). The V gene lost 1 base and the J gene lost 6 bases, with 10 bases spanning the gap. Here the CDR3 reads CASSQAGGTEQYF. The CDR3 DNA reads as TGTGCCAGCAGCCAAGCGGGGGGCACCGAGCAGTACTTC.

The chain recombines TRBV5-1 with TRBJ1-6; a weak D match, TRBD1 (5 bases). From germline, CDR1 is SGHRS and CDR2 YFSETQ. The V end was cut by 5 bases, the J end by 7 bases, with 16 bases between. The CDR3 totals 15 residues. CDR3 sequence (DNA): TGCGCCAGCAGACCAGCCGGGACTCAAAATTCACCCCTCCACTTT. It translates to CASRPAGTQNSPLHF.

V and J are TRBV6-5 and TRBJ2-1; D not resolved. This CDR3 region has 12 residues. Germline V gives CDR1 MNHEY, CDR2 SVGAGI. V was trimmed by 6 bases and J by 5 bases, leaving 8 bases between them. CDR3 bases: TGTGCCAGCAGGGGCCCCGACAATGAGCAGTTCTTC. Protein product: CASRGPDNEQFF.

V gene TRBV6-4 combines with J gene TRBJ1-2; 7 positions match TRBD1. Germline CDR1 MRHNA, CDR2 SNTAGT. This CDR3 is 14 amino acids long. V lost 6 bases to trimming and J lost 5 bases; unmatched junction nucleotides: 9. CDR3 in DNA: TGTGCCAGCAGGCCCGGGACAGATGCTTATGGCTACACCTTC. This sequence encodes CASRPGTDAYGYTF.

The chain combines TRBV6-5 with TRBJ2-3, with D uncertain. Germline CDR1 reads MNHEY; CDR2 reads SVGAGI. Trimming removed 2 bases from V and 1 base from J, with 7 bases in between. The CDR3 has 14 amino acids. The DNA of the CDR3 is TGTGCCAGCAGTTACGCGGCAGGCACAGATACGCAGTATTTT. Its translation: CASSYAAGTDTQYF.

This clone was counted once. This chain joins TRBV29-1 and TRBJ1-2; D unresolved. Germline V lookup: CDR1 SQVTM, CDR2 ANQGSEA. The CDR3 extends over 11 amino acids. The ends were cut back, 5 bases at V and 6 bases at J, with 10 bases in the middle. This CDR3 reads CSVRAAHGYTF. In nucleotides, the CDR3 is TGCAGCGTTCGTGCGGCCCATGGCTACACCTTC. The variable domain in full, with the rest retrieved from reference TRBV29-1 and TRBJ1-2, is SAVISQKPSRDICQRGTSLTIQCQVDSQVTMMFWYRQQPGQSLTLIATANQGSEATYESGFVIDKFPISRPNLTFSTLTVSNMSPEDSSIYLCSVRAAHGYTFGSGTRLTVV.

The chain joins TRBV11-2 to TRBJ2-7; D uncertain. The CDR3 has 12 amino acids. Germline-derived CDR1 and CDR2 are SGHAT and FQNNGV. Trimming removed 5 bases at V and 4 bases at J, with 9 bases between. The CDR3 loop is CASSPNMYEQYF. CDR3 nucleotide sequence: TGTGCCAGCAGCCCCAACATGTACGAGCAGTACTTC. The whole variable domain, filled in from reference TRBV11-2 and TRBJ2-7, reads EAGVAQSPRYKIIEKRQSVAFWCNPISGHATLYWYQQILGQGPKLLIQFQNNGVVDDSQLPKDRFSAERLKGVDSTLKIQPAKLEDSAVYLCASSPNMYEQYFGPGTRLTVT.

J is TRBJ2-1 and V is TRBV18; 11 bases line up with TRBD2. Germline CDR1 KGHSH, CDR2 LQKENI. V was pared by 6 bases and J by 4 bases, with 5 bases of the junction left unmatched. This CDR3 spans 15 amino acids. CDR3 in DNA: TGTGCCAGCTCCCTTAGCGGGGGGGCTTACAATGAGCAGTTCTTC. Its translation: CASSLSGGAYNEQFF.

The V call is TRBV28, the J call TRBJ2-6, with D uncertain. The V gene's germline CDR1 is MDHEN and CDR2 SYDVKM. Trimming shortened V by 2 bases and J by 1 base, and 3 bases separated the two germline ends. The CDR3 sequence is 14 residues long. CDR3 region: CASSLHSGANVLTF. The DNA of the CDR3 is TGTGCCAGCAGTTTACATTCTGGGGCCAACGTCCTGACTTTC.

This sequence joins TRBV27 and TRBJ2-3; TRBD1 matches 7 bases. V dropped 5 bases and J dropped 6; count of bases not matched to a gene: 2. Germline loops: CDR1 MNHEY, CDR2 SMNVEV (reference sequence). The CDR3 totals 12 residues. The CDR3 DNA follows: TGTGCCAGCAGTCAAGGGGGCGATACGCAGTATTTT. Protein: CASSQGGDTQYF.

The table lists this clone with a count of one. The CDR3 DNA sequence: TGTGCCAGTAGTCCCTTACAGGGGCGCGGTATGGATACGCAGTATTTT. Translating it yields CASSPLQGRGMDTQYF. The genes are TRBV19 and TRBJ2-3; 7 nucleotides align to TRBD1. CDR3 size: 16 residues. Losses at the gene ends were 5 bases for V and 6 bases for J; bases not matched to a gene: 14. Germline loops: CDR1 LNHDA, CDR2 SQIVND (reference sequence).

V is TRBV18 and J is TRBJ1-6, with no clear D. The CDR3 consists of 14 residues. Deletions cut 3 bases from V and 10 bases from J, with 13 bases between. Germline CDR1 reads KGHSH; CDR2 reads LQKENI. CDR3 sequence (DNA): TGTGCCAGCTCACCTCTCGGGATGGGCTCACCCCTCCACTTT. This encodes CASSPLGMGSPLHF. The whole variable domain, remainder taken from reference TRBV18 and TRBJ1-6, is NAGVMQNPRHLVRRRGQEARLRCSPMKGHSHVYWYRQLPEEGLKFMVYLQKENIIDESGMPKERFSAEFPKEGPSILRIQQVVRGDSAAYFCASSPLGMGSPLHFGNGTRLTVT.

This chain links TRBV6-6 with TRBJ2-1; weak D call: TRBD2 (6 bases). Germline loops: CDR1 MNHNY, CDR2 SVGAGI (reference sequence). V gave up 2 bases and J gave up 5 bases, with 16 bases separating them. The CDR3 has 16 amino acids. The chain's CDR3 is CASSYPVFSGHNEQFF. CDR3 coding DNA: TGTGCCAGCAGTTACCCTGTTTTTAGCGGCCACAATGAGCAGTTCTTC.

This clone was observed a handful of times. The CDR3 loop is CASSVWTGTPDTQYF. The CDR3 DNA reads as TGTGCCAGCAGCGTATGGACAGGGACGCCAGATACGCAGTATTTT. The chain couples TRBV11-2 to TRBJ2-3, with 8 nucleotides matching TRBD1. Losses at the gene ends were 5 bases for V and 4 bases for J; bases not matched to a gene: 8. This CDR3 contains 15 residues. Germline V gene sequence: CDR1 SGHAT, CDR2 FQNNGV.

The rearrangement links TRBV5-1 to TRBJ2-7; 11 nucleotides match TRBD2. Germline loops: CDR1 SGHRS, CDR2 YFSETQ. With 5 bases clipped from V and 0 bases from J, the junction kept 16 bases outside the gene matches. CDR3 length equals 19 residues. CDR3 amino acids: CASRTNPGLAEPSSYEQYF. The DNA of the CDR3 is TGCGCCAGCAGAACTAACCCGGGACTAGCGGAGCCGAGCTCCTACGAGCAGTACTTC.

The chain joins TRBV28 to TRBJ1-3; no definite D call. Germline V CDR1 and CDR2: MDHEN, SYDVKM. CDR3 length: 15 residues. Trimming removed 1 base from V and 5 bases from J, with 12 bases in between. This CDR3 is CASSLSPGIRNTIYF. CDR3 sequence (DNA): TGTGCCAGCAGTTTATCCCCGGGTATTAGAAACACCATATATTTT.

The CDR3 coding sequence is TGTGCCAGCAGCGGCCCCCAGCGGGGGGGCCGAAATGAGCAGTTCTTC. Amino acid sequence: CASSGPQRGGRNEQFF. V gene TRBV9 combines with J gene TRBJ2-1; 10 bases line up with TRBD2. Germline V gives CDR1 SGDLS, CDR2 YYNGEE. The J segment lost 7 bases and the V segment lost 3 bases, leaving 10 bases of the junction unmatched. The CDR3 is 16 residues long.

J is TRBJ2-7 and V is TRBV28; perhaps TRBD1 as D (5 bases). V gave up 2 bases and J gave up 1 base, with 9 bases separating them. Germline V gene sequence: CDR1 MDHEN, CDR2 SYDVKM. The CDR3 extends over 14 amino acids. This CDR3 reads CASSLGAGSYEQYF. CDR3 sequence (DNA): TGTGCCAGCAGTTTAGGGGCCGGGTCCTACGAGCAGTACTTC.